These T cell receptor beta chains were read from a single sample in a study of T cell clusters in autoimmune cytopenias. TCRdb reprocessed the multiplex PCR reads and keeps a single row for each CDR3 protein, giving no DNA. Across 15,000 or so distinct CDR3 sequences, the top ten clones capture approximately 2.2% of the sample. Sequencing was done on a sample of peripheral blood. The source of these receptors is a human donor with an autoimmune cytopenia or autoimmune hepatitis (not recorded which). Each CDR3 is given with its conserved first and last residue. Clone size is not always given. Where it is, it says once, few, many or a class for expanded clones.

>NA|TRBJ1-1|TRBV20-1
CSARDRRGAAEAFF
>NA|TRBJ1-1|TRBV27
CASSHGDRNTEAFF
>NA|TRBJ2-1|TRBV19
CAVMAGGGYNEQFF
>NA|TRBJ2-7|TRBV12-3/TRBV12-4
CASSLTGTGIEQYF
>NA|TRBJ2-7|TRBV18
CASSEQATGHSRGEQYF
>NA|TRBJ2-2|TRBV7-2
CASSLGLVGASTGELFF
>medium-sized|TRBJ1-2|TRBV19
CASSLGLRDNYGYTF
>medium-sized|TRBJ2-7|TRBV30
CAWMGQGDEQYF
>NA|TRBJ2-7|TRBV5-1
CASSLEASGKNEQYF
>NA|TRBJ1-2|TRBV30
CAWSLRGGYGYTF
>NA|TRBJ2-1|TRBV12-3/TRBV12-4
CASSLTSGGEQFF
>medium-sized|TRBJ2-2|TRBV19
CASQVWDTSYGELFF
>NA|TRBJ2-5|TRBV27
CASAGPYQETQYF
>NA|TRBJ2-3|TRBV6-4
CASSLLRFLGDTQYF
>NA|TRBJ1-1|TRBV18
CASSPEGSYTEAFF
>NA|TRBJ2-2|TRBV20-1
CSARRDRNTGELFF
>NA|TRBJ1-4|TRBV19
CASGDRRANEKLFF
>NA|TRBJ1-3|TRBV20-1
CSARPRGAGVRNTIYF
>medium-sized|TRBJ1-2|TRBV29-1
CSVGGGPGYGYTF
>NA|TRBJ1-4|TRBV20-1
CSARDLRGSDEKLFF
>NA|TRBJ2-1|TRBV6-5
CASSHPGLANNEQFF
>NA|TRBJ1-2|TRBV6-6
CASSLESRGYGYTF
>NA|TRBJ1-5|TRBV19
CASQRRGTNQPQHF
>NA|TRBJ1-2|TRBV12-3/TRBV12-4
CASTDGGRDYGYTF
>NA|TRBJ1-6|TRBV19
CASSIVRSSYNSPLHF
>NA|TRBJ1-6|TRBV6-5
CASSYITWQGQVKNSPLHF
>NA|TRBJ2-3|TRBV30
CAWSSHRVGTDTQYF
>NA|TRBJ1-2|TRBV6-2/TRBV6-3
CASSRGRGMNYGYTF
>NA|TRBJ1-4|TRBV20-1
CSARRTGNEKLFF
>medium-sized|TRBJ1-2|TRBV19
CASSPGPQAYGYTF
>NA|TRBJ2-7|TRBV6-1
CASSESRDRFGYEQYF
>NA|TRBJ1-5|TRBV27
CASSLLGRAESPQHF
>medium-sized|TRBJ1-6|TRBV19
CASSTVGRSGSPLHF
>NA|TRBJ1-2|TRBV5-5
CASSLEGSVHGYTF
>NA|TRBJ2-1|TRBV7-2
CASSLAIRGTHEQFF
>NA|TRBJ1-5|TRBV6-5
CASKTPNQPQHF
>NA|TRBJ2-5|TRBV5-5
CASSPIPGDGETQYF
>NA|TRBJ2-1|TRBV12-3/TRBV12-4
CASSLDGALGGEQFF
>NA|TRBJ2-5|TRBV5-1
CASSLGTKETQYF
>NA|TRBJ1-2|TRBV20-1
CSASALGREEGYTF
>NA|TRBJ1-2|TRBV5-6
CASSFSERIYGYTF
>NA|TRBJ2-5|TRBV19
CASSSGQETQYF
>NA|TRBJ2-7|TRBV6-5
CASSLGRGMSSYEQYF
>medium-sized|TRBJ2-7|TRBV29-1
CSVVYTGAGYEQYF